The rows below give T cell receptor beta chains drawn from one sample of a study of cytomegalovirus exposure and HLA in healthy donors. Clones were sequenced by immunoSEQ multiplex PCR, and TCRdb holds only the in-frame ones, with some missing. The data contain over 110,000 clones, 82% of them singletons. The sample taken for sequencing was PBMCs. The receptors were sampled from a male donor in good health and CMV-seronegative. CDR3s include the opening cysteine and the closing phenylalanine or tryptophan. Each record gives: CDR3 length, J gene, V gene, D gene, clone size, CDR3 DNA, CDR3 protein. The D gene is left open where the match is weak. The size field is filled for only some rows; it gives once, few, many or a size class.

CDR3 length: 15; J gene: TRBJ1-5; V gene: TRBV28; D gene: NA; clone size: few; CDR3 DNA: TGTGCCAGCAGCCGGGGGGGGCCCGAGCCTAAGGCCCAGCATTTT; CDR3 protein: CASSRGGPEPKAQHF
CDR3 length: 16; J gene: TRBJ2-3; V gene: TRBV25-1; D gene: TRBD2; clone size: NA; CDR3 DNA: TGTGCCAGCAGTCCCCCAGGAGCGGGAGAAACAGATACGCAGTATTTT; CDR3 protein: CASSPPGAGETDTQYF
CDR3 length: 17; J gene: TRBJ2-2; V gene: TRBV5-1; D gene: TRBD2; clone size: NA; CDR3 DNA: TGCGCCAGCAGCCACCCGGGACTAGCGGGGAACACCGGGGAGCTGTTTTTT; CDR3 protein: CASSHPGLAGNTGELFF
CDR3 length: 13; J gene: TRBJ2-5; V gene: TRBV10-2; D gene: TRBD1; clone size: NA; CDR3 DNA: TGCGCCAGCAGCGCACCACAGGGGGAGACCCAGTACTTC; CDR3 protein: CASSAPQGETQYF
CDR3 length: 15; J gene: TRBJ2-5; V gene: TRBV5-8; D gene: TRBD1; clone size: NA; CDR3 DNA: TGTGCCAGCAACAATTGGACAGGGCCTGGAGAGACCCAGTACTTC; CDR3 protein: CASNNWTGPGETQYF
CDR3 length: 16; J gene: TRBJ1-1; V gene: TRBV18; D gene: NA; clone size: NA; CDR3 DNA: TGTGCCAGCTTACCGAACCCCTCGGTACCGAACACTGAAGCTTTCTTT; CDR3 protein: CASLPNPSVPNTEAFF
CDR3 length: 15; J gene: TRBJ2-7; V gene: TRBV13; D gene: NA; clone size: NA; CDR3 DNA: TGTGCCAGCAGCGAGCTAGGGGCGGAACTTGGGCAGCAGTACTTC; CDR3 protein: CASSELGAELGQQYF
CDR3 length: 15; J gene: TRBJ1-5; V gene: TRBV5-1; D gene: TRBD1; clone size: NA; CDR3 DNA: TGCGCCAGCAGCTCGGGACAGGGAGGGAATCAGCCCCAGCATTTT; CDR3 protein: CASSSGQGGNQPQHF
CDR3 length: 15; J gene: TRBJ2-1; V gene: TRBV11-2; D gene: TRBD2; clone size: NA; CDR3 DNA: TGTGCCAGCAGCTCCACTAGCGGGAGGTTTAATGAGCAGTTCTTC; CDR3 protein: CASSSTSGRFNEQFF
CDR3 length: 15; J gene: TRBJ1-1; V gene: TRBV4-3; D gene: NA; clone size: NA; CDR3 DNA: TGCGCCAGCAGCCAAGGGGGACACCAGAACACTGAAGCTTTCTTT; CDR3 protein: CASSQGGHQNTEAFF
CDR3 length: 19; J gene: TRBJ2-1; V gene: TRBV7-8; D gene: TRBD1; clone size: NA; CDR3 DNA: TGTGCCAGCAGCTTCGTCCCGGGACAGGGTACGGGGATGAACAATGAGCAGTTCTTC; CDR3 protein: CASSFVPGQGTGMNNEQFF
CDR3 length: 14; J gene: TRBJ2-2; V gene: TRBV30; D gene: TRBD1; clone size: NA; CDR3 DNA: TGTGCCTGGAGGAGGACAGGGGATTCCGGGGAGCTGTTTTTT; CDR3 protein: CAWRRTGDSGELFF
CDR3 length: 15; J gene: TRBJ2-5; V gene: TRBV29-1; D gene: TRBD1; clone size: few; CDR3 DNA: TGCAGCCCGGGCCGGGACAGGGGATGGAAAGAGACCCAGTACTTC; CDR3 protein: CSPGRDRGWKETQYF
CDR3 length: 17; J gene: TRBJ2-1; V gene: TRBV7-3; D gene: TRBD2; clone size: NA; CDR3 DNA: TGTGCCAGCAGCCCAGGGCTAGGACTAGCGGACCACAATGAGCAGTTCTTC; CDR3 protein: CASSPGLGLADHNEQFF
CDR3 length: 13; J gene: TRBJ2-7; V gene: TRBV5-1; D gene: NA; clone size: NA; CDR3 DNA: TGCGCCAGCAGCCCAGACTCCCCCTACGAGCAGTACTTC; CDR3 protein: CASSPDSPYEQYF
CDR3 length: 14; J gene: TRBJ2-7; V gene: TRBV6-5; D gene: TRBD2; clone size: NA; CDR3 DNA: TGTGCCAGCAGTTACGGAGGGACTAGCGACGGGCAGTACTTC; CDR3 protein: CASSYGGTSDGQYF
CDR3 length: 13; J gene: TRBJ2-1; V gene: TRBV9; D gene: NA; clone size: NA; CDR3 DNA: TGTGCCAGCAGCGAAGTGTCGAGCAATGAGCAGTTCTTC; CDR3 protein: CASSEVSSNEQFF
CDR3 length: 16; J gene: TRBJ2-3; V gene: TRBV7-9; D gene: NA; clone size: NA; CDR3 DNA: TGTGCCAGCAGCTTAGGCGTTAGTACTAGCACAGATACGCAGTATTTT; CDR3 protein: CASSLGVSTSTDTQYF
CDR3 length: 13; J gene: TRBJ2-1; V gene: TRBV27; D gene: TRBD1; clone size: NA; CDR3 DNA: TGTGCCAGCAGTCCCGACAGGGACAATGAGCAGTTCTTC; CDR3 protein: CASSPDRDNEQFF
CDR3 length: 16; J gene: TRBJ2-5; V gene: TRBV28; D gene: TRBD2; clone size: NA; CDR3 DNA: TGTGCCAGCAGCCCTTTAGGACTAGTAGTTTTCGAGACCCAGTACTTC; CDR3 protein: CASSPLGLVVFETQYF
CDR3 length: 15; J gene: TRBJ1-6; V gene: TRBV4-3; D gene: TRBD1; clone size: NA; CDR3 DNA: TGCGCCAGCAGCCAAGACGGACAGGGGAATTCACCCCTCCACTTT; CDR3 protein: CASSQDGQGNSPLHF
CDR3 length: 14; J gene: TRBJ2-7; V gene: TRBV5-6; D gene: TRBD1; clone size: NA; CDR3 DNA: TGTGCCAGCAGCTTGTACGGGACAGGGGACGAGCAGTACTTC; CDR3 protein: CASSLYGTGDEQYF
CDR3 length: 12; J gene: TRBJ2-3; V gene: TRBV7-8; D gene: NA; clone size: once; CDR3 DNA: TGTGCCAGCAGCTTAGTGAGGGATACGCAGTATTTT; CDR3 protein: CASSLVRDTQYF
CDR3 length: 16; J gene: TRBJ1-5; V gene: TRBV10-3; D gene: TRBD1; clone size: NA; CDR3 DNA: TGTGCCATCAGTGAGTGGGGACAGGGGGACAATCAGCCCCAGCATTTT; CDR3 protein: CAISEWGQGDNQPQHF
CDR3 length: 18; J gene: TRBJ1-5; V gene: TRBV27; D gene: TRBD1; clone size: NA; CDR3 DNA: TGTGCCAGCAGTTTATCTGGGACAGTACCTACTAGGGACCAGCCCCAGCATTTT; CDR3 protein: CASSLSGTVPTRDQPQHF
CDR3 length: 12; J gene: TRBJ2-7; V gene: TRBV5-1; D gene: NA; clone size: few; CDR3 DNA: TGCGCCAGCAGCGCAGGCCTCGGCGAGCAGTACTTC; CDR3 protein: CASSAGLGEQYF
CDR3 length: 15; J gene: TRBJ2-6; V gene: TRBV19; D gene: NA; clone size: NA; CDR3 DNA: TGTGCCAGTAGTACGAGCGAAACTGGGGCCAACGTCCTGACTTTC; CDR3 protein: CASSTSETGANVLTF
CDR3 length: 14; J gene: TRBJ2-3; V gene: TRBV5-1; D gene: TRBD2; clone size: NA; CDR3 DNA: TGCGCCAGCAGCTTGGCGGGAGGGCCAGATACGCAGTATTTT; CDR3 protein: CASSLAGGPDTQYF
CDR3 length: 13; J gene: TRBJ2-2; V gene: TRBV7-9; D gene: NA; clone size: NA; CDR3 DNA: TGTGCCAGCAGCTTGGACTGGGTCGGGGAGCTGTTTTTT; CDR3 protein: CASSLDWVGELFF
CDR3 length: 14; J gene: TRBJ2-7; V gene: TRBV30; D gene: NA; clone size: NA; CDR3 DNA: TGTGCCTGGAGTTCGCAGGGATGGACCTACGAGCAGTACTTT; CDR3 protein: CAWSSQGWTYEQYF
CDR3 length: 13; J gene: TRBJ2-1; V gene: TRBV27; D gene: TRBD1; clone size: NA; CDR3 DNA: TGTGCCAGCAGTTTAAGGGGACAGAATGAGCAGTTCTTC; CDR3 protein: CASSLRGQNEQFF
CDR3 length: 13; J gene: TRBJ2-1; V gene: TRBV9; D gene: NA; clone size: NA; CDR3 DNA: TGTGCCAGCAGCCCCTGGACTGTCAATGAGCAGTTCTTC; CDR3 protein: CASSPWTVNEQFF
CDR3 length: 13; J gene: TRBJ2-7; V gene: TRBV27; D gene: TRBD1; clone size: NA; CDR3 DNA: TGTGCCAGCAGAGACAGGGCTAACTACGAGCAGTACTTC; CDR3 protein: CASRDRANYEQYF
CDR3 length: 12; J gene: TRBJ2-7; V gene: TRBV7-2; D gene: NA; clone size: NA; CDR3 DNA: TGTGCCAGCAGCTTGACTAAGTACGAGCAGTACTTC; CDR3 protein: CASSLTKYEQYF
CDR3 length: 16; J gene: TRBJ1-5; V gene: TRBV28; D gene: NA; clone size: once; CDR3 DNA: TGTGCCAGCCATCCCACAGGAGGCGGGGACAATCAGCCCCAGCATTTT; CDR3 protein: CASHPTGGGDNQPQHF
CDR3 length: 12; J gene: TRBJ2-7; V gene: TRBV7-6; D gene: NA; clone size: NA; CDR3 DNA: TGTGCCAGCAGTAATACAGGGCCTGGGCAGTACTTC; CDR3 protein: CASSNTGPGQYF
CDR3 length: 14; J gene: TRBJ1-5; V gene: TRBV7-8; D gene: NA; clone size: once; CDR3 DNA: TGTGCCAGCAGCTTATGGGGGCGGGATCAGCCCCAGCATTTT; CDR3 protein: CASSLWGRDQPQHF
CDR3 length: 14; J gene: TRBJ2-7; V gene: TRBV11-3; D gene: NA; clone size: NA; CDR3 DNA: TGTGCCAGCAGCCCCGGCCAGGGGACCTACGAGCAGTACTTC; CDR3 protein: CASSPGQGTYEQYF
CDR3 length: 15; J gene: TRBJ2-1; V gene: TRBV4-1; D gene: NA; clone size: NA; CDR3 DNA: TGCGCCAGCAGCCGCGACCCAGGGTTTATGGATGAGCAGTTCTTC; CDR3 protein: CASSRDPGFMDEQFF
CDR3 length: 15; J gene: TRBJ2-1; V gene: TRBV28; D gene: NA; clone size: once; CDR3 DNA: TGTGCCAGCAGTTTGGAGCGGCCGGTTTACAATGAGCAGTTCTTC; CDR3 protein: CASSLERPVYNEQFF
CDR3 length: 12; J gene: TRBJ1-2; V gene: TRBV28; D gene: NA; clone size: NA; CDR3 DNA: TGTGCCAGCAGTTCAGTTTACTATGGCTACACCTTC; CDR3 protein: CASSSVYYGYTF
CDR3 length: 16; J gene: TRBJ2-7; V gene: TRBV10-3; D gene: NA; clone size: NA; CDR3 DNA: TGTGCCATCAGCGGTCGCTTACCGGGTAAAACCTACGAGCAGTACTTC; CDR3 protein: CAISGRLPGKTYEQYF
CDR3 length: 11; J gene: TRBJ2-5; V gene: TRBV27; D gene: NA; clone size: NA; CDR3 DNA: TGTGCCAGCAGTTCACAAGAGACCCAGTACTTC; CDR3 protein: CASSSQETQYF
CDR3 length: 17; J gene: TRBJ1-6; V gene: TRBV30; D gene: NA; clone size: NA; CDR3 DNA: TGTGCCTGGAGTCGACAGGTGTTAAGCTCCTATAATTCACCCCTCCACTTT; CDR3 protein: CAWSRQVLSSYNSPLHF
CDR3 length: 13; J gene: TRBJ2-2; V gene: TRBV19; D gene: NA; clone size: NA; CDR3 DNA: TGTGCCAGTAGTATGGGCAAGCCCGGGGAGCTGTTTTTT; CDR3 protein: CASSMGKPGELFF
CDR3 length: 15; J gene: TRBJ2-7; V gene: TRBV21-1; D gene: NA; clone size: NA; CDR3 DNA: TGTGCCAGCAGCAAAGGGCTAGCGGAAACCTACGAGCAGTACTTC; CDR3 protein: CASSKGLAETYEQYF
CDR3 length: 13; J gene: TRBJ2-7; V gene: TRBV10-3; D gene: NA; clone size: NA; CDR3 DNA: TGTGCCATCAGTGACCCGCCGGGTAACGAGCAGTACTTC; CDR3 protein: CAISDPPGNEQYF
CDR3 length: 16; J gene: TRBJ2-3; V gene: TRBV5-1; D gene: TRBD2; clone size: NA; CDR3 DNA: TGCGCCAGCAGCTTCGAGCCCGGCGGGAGGTCAGATACGCAGTATTTT; CDR3 protein: CASSFEPGGRSDTQYF
CDR3 length: 14; J gene: TRBJ2-7; V gene: TRBV4-3; D gene: NA; clone size: NA; CDR3 DNA: TGCGCCAGCAGCCAAGATTGGTTAGTCCACGAGCAGTACTTC; CDR3 protein: CASSQDWLVHEQYF
CDR3 length: 17; J gene: TRBJ2-7; V gene: TRBV28; D gene: NA; clone size: NA; CDR3 DNA: TGTGCCAGCAGCTTGTCTCCCCCAGGGCTATCCTCCTACGAGCAGTACTTC; CDR3 protein: CASSLSPPGLSSYEQYF
CDR3 length: 15; J gene: TRBJ1-1; V gene: TRBV6-5; D gene: TRBD1; clone size: once; CDR3 DNA: TGTGCCAGCAGTTTCGGACAGGGTGCGGGCACTGAAGCTTTCTTT; CDR3 protein: CASSFGQGAGTEAFF